This TCR beta chain came from a study of CD8+CD57+ T cells in acquired aplastic anemia. For the study at large: When averaged, DNA from sorted CD4+ and CD8+ cells came to about 3 ug.

The length of the CDR3 is 15 residues. The trim removed 5 bases at V and 3 bases at J, leaving 9 bases unmatched. Germline CDR1 and CDR2: SGHRS and YFSETQ. The template for TCR beta VDJ and CDR3 sequence profiling was genomic DNA. One entry per CDR3 protein results from TCRdb running MiXCR on the reads. The sample has 450,000 to 550,000 distinct CDR3 sequences, around 30% seen once. This clonotype has at least ten counts. Selection for sequencing was limited to patients who had shown CD8+CD57+ cell expansion by flow cytometry. The V gene is TRBV5-1, the J gene TRBJ1-2; TRBD1 aligns across 8 bases. This sequence originates from a human donor with aplastic anemia. The source material was sorted CD4+, CD8+, or CD8+CD57+ T cells (not recorded which) from PBMCs. The CDR3 bases are TGCGCCAGCAGGTCAAATCCGGGACAGGACTATGGCTACACCTTC. This encodes CASRSNPGQDYGYTF. Filled out from reference TRBV5-1 and TRBJ1-2, the complete variable domain reads KAGVTQTPRYLIKTRGQQVTLSCSPISGHRSVSWYQQTPGQGLQFLFEYFSETQRNKGNFPGRFSGRQFSNSRSEMNVSTLELGDSALYLCASRSNPGQDYGYTFGSGTRLTVV.